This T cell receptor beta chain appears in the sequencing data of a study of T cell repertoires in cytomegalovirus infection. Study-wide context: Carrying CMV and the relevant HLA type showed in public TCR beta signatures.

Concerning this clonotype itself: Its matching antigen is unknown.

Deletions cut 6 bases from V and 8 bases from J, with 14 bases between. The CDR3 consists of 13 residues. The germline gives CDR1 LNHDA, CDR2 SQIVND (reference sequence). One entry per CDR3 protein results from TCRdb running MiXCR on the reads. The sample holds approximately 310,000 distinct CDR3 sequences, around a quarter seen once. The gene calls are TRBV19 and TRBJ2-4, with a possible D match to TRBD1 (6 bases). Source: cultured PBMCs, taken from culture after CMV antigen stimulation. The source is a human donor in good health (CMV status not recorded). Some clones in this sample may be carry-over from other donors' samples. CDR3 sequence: CASRTRGADIQYF. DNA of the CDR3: TGTGCCAGTAGGACCAGGGGCGCGGACATTCAGTACTTC. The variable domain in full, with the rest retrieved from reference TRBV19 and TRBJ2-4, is DGGITQSPKYLFRKEGQNVTLSCEQNLNHDAMYWYRQDPGQGLRLIYYSQIVNDFQKGDIAEGYSVSREKKESFPLTVTSAQKNPTAFYLCASRTRGADIQYFGAGTRLSVL.